The rows below give T cell receptor beta chains drawn from one sample of a study of shared clonotypes between healthy human individuals. Using immunoSEQ multiplex PCR, the repertoire was profiled, and TCRdb retains in-frame clones only, with some absent. Here the sample spans more than 2 million clones, about 94% being singletons. Sequenced: naive CD8+ T cells sorted from blood. These receptors were collected from a man aged 18 to 29 in good health. CDR3s include the opening cysteine and the closing phenylalanine or tryptophan. The order of the fields is CDR3 length, V gene, CDR3 protein.

len: 16
v_gene: TRBV30
CDR3aa: CAWMFRGSGPNTEAFF

len: 16
v_gene: TRBV5-4
CDR3aa: CASSFLPGLADDEQYF

len: 13
v_gene: TRBV30
CDR3aa: CAWTSGRIGELFF

len: 15
v_gene: TRBV27
CDR3aa: CASSPLGAGNYGYTF

len: 13
v_gene: TRBV5-8
CDR3aa: CASSFRKNTEAFF

len: 16
v_gene: TRBV7-8
CDR3aa: CASTPTGFRVSTEAFF

len: 13
v_gene: TRBV28
CDR3aa: CASSHTVNTEAFF

len: 15
v_gene: TRBV7-9
CDR3aa: CASSSSSTGGSPLHF

len: 13
v_gene: TRBV6-1
CDR3aa: CASSEGEGSEQFF

len: 16
v_gene: TRBV7-8
CDR3aa: CASSLAPGLNPNQLFF

len: 14
v_gene: TRBV10-1
CDR3aa: CASSPSGEGETQYF

len: 17
v_gene: TRBV6-1
CDR3aa: CASSEIVLTDAPDGYTF

len: 14
v_gene: TRBV28
CDR3aa: CASSFQGQYYEQYF

len: 17
v_gene: TRBV4-1
CDR3aa: CASSQGTGELTNEKLFF

len: 12
v_gene: TRBV28
CDR3aa: CASRQGSHGYTF

len: 14
v_gene: TRBV10-3
CDR3aa: CAISESPGSYGYTF

len: 15
v_gene: TRBV7-9
CDR3aa: CASSRTFPMVDEQFF

len: 15
v_gene: TRBV6-6
CDR3aa: CASRLTASSYNEQFF